One and the same sample provided the 30 T cell receptor beta chains below, sequenced in a study of T cell responses to AZD1222 COVID-19 vaccine. Profiled with immunoSEQ multiplex PCR; TCRdb holds only in-frame clones, not every one. The sample contains fewer than 150,000 clones, just over 90% of which appear only once. The sequenced sample was peripheral blood, obtained on day 0 of AZD1222 vaccination. These receptors all come from an adult in good health.

The chain is built from TRBV18 and TRBJ2-1, with 7 bases aligning to TRBD1. The CDR3 has 15 amino acids. Germline trimming cut 3 bases from V and 2 bases from J; bases unmatched to any gene: 4. The germline CDR1 and CDR2 sequences are KGHSH and LQKENI. In DNA, the CDR3 is TGTGCCAGCTCACCTGGACAGGATACCTACAATGAGCAGTTCTTC. This sequence encodes CASSPGQDTYNEQFF. Full variable domain (missing parts from reference TRBV18 and TRBJ2-1): NAGVMQNPRHLVRRRGQEARLRCSPMKGHSHVYWYRQLPEEGLKFMVYLQKENIIDESGMPKERFSAEFPKEGPSILRIQQVVRGDSAAYFCASSPGQDTYNEQFFGPGTRLTVL.

The V call is TRBV5-4, the J call TRBJ2-1; 7 positions match TRBD1. The CDR3 sequence is 14 residues long. CDR1 and CDR2 from the germline V gene are SGHNT and YYREEE (reference sequence). With V trimmed by 2 bases and J by 9 bases, 8 bases remained unmatched. CDR3: CASSLPQNRGEQFF. CDR3 nucleotide sequence: TGTGCCAGCAGCTTACCTCAAAACAGGGGTGAGCAGTTCTTC. The whole variable domain, filled in from reference TRBV5-4 and TRBJ2-1, reads ETGVTQSPTHLIKTRGQQVTLRCSSQSGHNTVSWYQQALGQGPQFIFQYYREEENGRGNFPPRFSGLQFPNYSSELNVNALELDDSALYLCASSLPQNRGEQFFGPGTRLTVL.

The chain joins TRBV7-2 to TRBJ1-6; 10 positions match TRBD1. This CDR3 region has 16 residues. Germline lookup yields CDR1 SGHTA and CDR2 FQGNSA. V lost 5 bases to trimming and J lost 9 bases; unmatched junction nucleotides: 10. The CDR3 is CASSPRGTGDGSPLHF. DNA of the CDR3: TGTGCCAGCAGCCCCAGAGGGACAGGGGACGGTTCACCCCTCCACTTT.

The chain uses TRBV11-2 and TRBJ2-5; 8 nucleotides align to TRBD2. Germline CDR1 reads SGHAT; CDR2 reads FQNNGV. The CDR3 has 15 residues. With 1 base clipped from V and 5 bases from J, the junction kept 6 bases outside the gene matches. CDR3 residues: CASSLVRLAGETQYF. The CDR3 DNA follows: TGTGCCAGCAGCTTAGTGCGTCTAGCGGGCGAGACCCAGTACTTC.

The J gene is TRBJ1-1, the V gene TRBV5-6, with TRBD1 matching over 7 bases. Germline V CDR1 and CDR2: SGHDT, YYEEEE. Unmatched junction bases numbered 5, after V lost 3 bases and J lost 0 bases. This CDR3 comprises 15 residues. The CDR3 DNA follows: TGTGCCAGCAGCTCGACAGGGCTCTTGAACACTGAAGCTTTCTTT. Amino acids: CASSSTGLLNTEAFF.

V and J are TRBV4-3 and TRBJ1-2; 9 nucleotides agree with TRBD1. The J segment lost 8 bases and the V segment lost 0 bases, leaving 7 bases of the junction unmatched. Germline V gene sequence: CDR1 LGHNA, CDR2 YSLEER. This CDR3 is built from 15 residues. CDR3 in DNA: TGCGCCAGCAGCCAAGACGGGACAGGGATTCGGGGCTACACCTTC. Its translation: CASSQDGTGIRGYTF.

J is TRBJ2-7 and V is TRBV3-1 (or the pseudogene TRBV3-2), with D perhaps given as TRBD1 or TRBD2 (5 bases each). Between the trimmed V and J ends, which lost 1 base and 3 bases, there was a span of 10 bases. This CDR3 has 14 amino acids. Germline V gene lookup returns CDR1 LGHDT and CDR2 YNNKEL (reference sequence). The CDR3 coding sequence is TGTGCCAGCAGCCAAGGCATGGGGGACTACGAGCAGTACTTC. This translates into CASSQGMGDYEQYF.

The V gene is TRBV2, the J gene TRBJ2-7; D unresolved. The CDR3 sequence is 14 residues long. The V end lost 3 bases, the J end lost 4 bases, and 13 bases lay between the germline ends. The germline CDR1 and CDR2 sequences are SNHLY and FYNNEI. CDR3 DNA: TGTGCCAGCAGTGATCAAACGATTGGGTACGAGCAGTACTTC. This gives the protein CASSDQTIGYEQYF. The complete variable domain, with remaining parts taken from reference TRBV2 and TRBJ2-7, reads EPEVTQTPSHQVTQMGQEVILRCVPISNHLYFYWYRQILGQKVEFLVSFYNNEISEKSEIFDDQFSVERPDGSNFTLKIRSTKLEDSAMYFCASSDQTIGYEQYFGPGTRLTVT.

This sequence joins TRBV9 and TRBJ1-2, with D possibly matching TRBD1 (5 bases). Per the germline V gene, CDR1 is SGDLS and CDR2 is YYNGEE. The CDR3 is 16 residues long. The V end lost 2 bases, the J end lost 5 bases, and 19 bases lay between the germline ends. Here the CDR3 DNA reads TGTGCCAGCAGCGTGGGGGGGTCCCTGCGCTCTTATGGCTACACCTTC. This translates into CASSVGGSLRSYGYTF.

The chain employs TRBV5-4 and TRBJ1-2; D remains unclear. Germline loops: CDR1 SGHNT, CDR2 YYREEE (reference sequence). The CDR3 runs to 16 residues. V lost 0 bases and J 6 bases, leaving 18 bases between the germline ends. This chain's CDR3 is CASSLASDQTGDGYTF. The CDR3 bases are TGTGCCAGCAGCTTGGCCAGCGATCAAACTGGGGATGGCTACACCTTC.

The gene calls are TRBV7-9 and TRBJ2-1; D possibly corresponds to TRBD2 (5 bases). Germline CDR1 reads SEHNR; CDR2 reads FQNEAQ (reference sequence). V was clipped by 5 bases and J by 8 bases, with 19 bases between them. The CDR3 sequence is 15 residues long. The CDR3 DNA is TGTGCCAGCAGCACGAGTAGGCTAGTTAGCGATGAGCAGTTCTTC. It yields the protein CASSTSRLVSDEQFF.

This chain joins TRBV5-1 and TRBJ2-1, with 11 bases fitting TRBD1. The ends lost 3 bases at V and 4 bases at J; junction bases unmatched: 9. Germline CDR1 SGHRS, CDR2 YFSETQ. CDR3 size: 17 residues. CDR3 coding DNA: TGCGCCAGCAGCTACCTCCGGGACAGGGGGGAGTACAATGAGCAGTTCTTC. Its translation is CASSYLRDRGEYNEQFF.

The gene calls are TRBV19 and TRBJ1-1; 10 bases are shared with TRBD1. V lost 3 bases and J lost 5; bases outside the gene matches: 6. Germline lookup yields CDR1 LNHDA and CDR2 SQIVND (reference sequence). This CDR3 is 15 amino acids long. CDR3 nucleotide sequence: TGTGCCAGTAGTATGACAGGGGGCGGTTGGACTGAAGCTTTCTTT. It specifies CASSMTGGGWTEAFF.

The chain joins TRBV30 to TRBJ1-4; possibly TRBD1 for D (5 bases). The CDR3 loop spans 13 amino acids. Germline V gene lookup returns CDR1 GTSNPN and CDR2 SVGIG (reference sequence). V was trimmed by 1 base and J by 10 bases, leaving 13 bases between them. The CDR3 loop is CAWSGQGSGKLFF. The CDR3 bases are TGTGCCTGGAGTGGGCAGGGTAGCGGAAAACTGTTTTTT.

The chain recombines TRBV5-1 with TRBJ2-3; 11 positions match TRBD2. From germline, CDR1 is SGHRS and CDR2 YFSETQ. The CDR3 is 15 residues long. Trimming took 4 bases from V and 1 from J; bases not matched to a gene: 2. This CDR3 is CASSQTSGGTDTQYF. CDR3 DNA: TGCGCCAGCAGCCAGACTAGCGGGGGCACAGATACGCAGTATTTT.

The rearrangement links TRBV5-1 to TRBJ1-2; 10 nucleotides align to TRBD1. With 4 bases clipped from V and 5 bases from J, the junction kept 14 bases outside the gene matches. The CDR3 is 17 amino acids. Germline V gives CDR1 SGHRS, CDR2 YFSETQ. In nucleotides, the CDR3 is TGCGCCAGCAGCCATAAACCCCGGGACAGGGGCTTTTATGGCTACACCTTC. Translation gives CASSHKPRDRGFYGYTF.

The chain uses TRBV3-1 (or the pseudogene TRBV3-2) and TRBJ2-2; 15 bases line up with TRBD2. J was trimmed by 5 bases and V by 5 bases; bases with no gene match: 3. Germline assignment: CDR1 LGHDT and CDR2 YNNKEL (reference sequence). The CDR3 consists of 16 residues. In DNA form, the CDR3 reads TGTGCCAGCAGCAGTGGGACTAGCGGGAGGACCGGGGAGCTGTTTTTT. It encodes CASSSGTSGRTGELFF.

The V and J genes are TRBV7-9 and TRBJ2-1; the D call may be TRBD1 or TRBD2 (5 bases each). The CDR3 runs 15 residues. The germline gives CDR1 SEHNR, CDR2 FQNEAQ (reference sequence). The CDR3 loop reads CAGDGEGYSYNEQFF. The CDR3 DNA sequence: TGTGCGGGGGACGGAGAGGGCTATTCCTACAATGAGCAGTTCTTC.

The chain uses TRBV5-5 and TRBJ2-7, with D possibly TRBD1 on 5 matching bases. This CDR3 has 15 amino acids. Germline V lookup: CDR1 SGHKS, CDR2 YYEKEE (reference sequence). Trimming left V 0 bases short and J 3 bases short, with 13 bases between. The CDR3 DNA sequence: TGTGCCAGCAGCTTGGGCAGCCAGGGTCTCTACGAGCAGTACTTC. Translation: CASSLGSQGLYEQYF.

This clone occurred a few times. The chain is built from TRBV7-2 and TRBJ1-1; D remains ambiguous. CDR3 length: 14 amino acids. Germline V gives CDR1 SGHTA, CDR2 FQGNSA. The V and J ends lost 1 base and 2 bases respectively, with 8 bases between them. CDR3 nucleotides: TGTGCCAGCAGCTTAGACATGATTAACACTGAAGCTTTCTTT. Amino acid sequence: CASSLDMINTEAFF.

This chain's CDR3 is CASSLQADKGEQYF. DNA for the CDR3: TGTGCCAGCAGCTTACAGGCAGACAAAGGCGAGCAGTACTTC. The gene calls are TRBV5-5 and TRBJ2-7, with D possibly TRBD1 on 5 matching bases. Trimming cost V 2 bases and J 6 bases, with 15 bases left between them. The germline V gene encodes CDR1 SGHKS and CDR2 YYEKEE (reference sequence). The CDR3 loop spans 14 amino acids.

The chain combines TRBV19 with TRBJ2-6; a weak D match, TRBD1 (5 bases). The germline V gene has CDR1 LNHDA and CDR2 SQIVND (reference sequence). V was shortened by 5 bases and J by 0 bases, with 11 bases between the two germline ends. This CDR3 contains 16 residues. The CDR3, as DNA: TGTGCCAGTAGTCCCCGACAGATCTCTGGGGCCAACGTCCTGACTTTC. Encoded protein: CASSPRQISGANVLTF. Full variable domain (outside the CDR3, taken from reference TRBV19 and TRBJ2-6): DGGITQSPKYLFRKEGQNVTLSCEQNLNHDAMYWYRQDPGQGLRLIYYSQIVNDFQKGDIAEGYSVSREKKESFPLTVTSAQKNPTAFYLCASSPRQISGANVLTFGAGSRLTVL.

Worth noting for this clone: The identical CDR3 is also encoded by other nucleotide sequences in the sample. This chain uses TRBV7-9 with TRBJ1-4, with D uncertain. The V gene's germline CDR1 is SEHNR and CDR2 FQNEAQ (reference sequence). V lost 2 bases, J lost 5 bases, and 6 bases lay in between. The CDR3 has 13 amino acids. CDR3 sequence reads: CASSLSGNEKLFF. The CDR3 bases are TGTGCCAGCAGCTTATCGGGAAATGAAAAACTGTTTTTT.

The rearrangement uses TRBV7-9 and TRBJ2-1; 14 bases are a match to TRBD2. Germline V gene sequence: CDR1 SEHNR, CDR2 FQNEAQ (reference sequence). The V and J ends lost 5 bases and 7 bases, in that order; junction bases with no gene match: 4. The CDR3 loop spans 15 amino acids. The CDR3 is CASSTRTSGRNEQFF. The CDR3 bases are TGTGCCAGCAGCACCCGGACTAGCGGGAGGAATGAGCAGTTCTTC. The whole variable domain, remainder taken from reference TRBV7-9 and TRBJ2-1, is DTGVSQNPRHKITKRGQNVTFRCDPISEHNRLYWYRQTLGQGPEFLTYFQNEAQLEKSRLLSDRFSAERPKGSFSTLEIQRTEQGDSAMYLCASSTRTSGRNEQFFGPGTRLTVL.

The rearrangement joins TRBV19 to TRBJ1-4, with D tentatively TRBD1 (5 bases). The CDR3 length is 13 residues. V lost 6 bases and J 8 bases, leaving 13 bases between the germline ends. The germline V gene encodes CDR1 LNHDA and CDR2 SQIVND (reference sequence). As DNA, the CDR3 is TGTGCCAGTAGACGCGCCTCAGGGGAAAAACTGTTTTTT. Its translation: CASRRASGEKLFF.

The chain has TRBV7-2 and TRBJ2-5; D uncertain. CDR1 and CDR2 from the germline V gene are SGHTA and FQGNSA. Trimming left V 6 bases short and J 4 bases short, with 6 bases between. The CDR3 runs 11 residues. CDR3: CASSTRETQYF. CDR3 nucleotide sequence: TGTGCCAGCAGTACTCGAGAGACCCAGTACTTC.

This clone was recorded only once. This chain links TRBV29-1 with TRBJ1-1; perhaps TRBD1 as D (5 bases). Germline V gene sequence: CDR1 SQVTM, CDR2 ANQGSEA. The CDR3 covers 16 residues. V lost 4 bases and J lost 0, with 18 bases in between. This CDR3 reads CSVVDWGQPMNTEAFF. CDR3 nucleotides: TGCAGCGTTGTAGACTGGGGCCAACCGATGAACACTGAAGCTTTCTTT.

This sequence joins TRBV3-1 (or the pseudogene TRBV3-2) and TRBJ1-1; D is unresolved. The CDR3 is 12 residues long. The V end lost 5 bases, the J end lost 1 base, and 5 bases lay between the germline ends. Germline CDR1 reads LGHDT; CDR2 reads YNNKEL (reference sequence). In DNA, the CDR3 is TGTGCCAGCAGCAAGGGGAACACTGAAGCTTTCTTT. Translated: CASSKGNTEAFF.

The chain employs TRBV4-2 and TRBJ2-3; TRBD1 might be the D (7 bases). The CDR3 has 16 amino acids. Germline V CDR1 and CDR2: LGHNA, YNFKEQ. Trimming took off 0 bases at V and 4 bases at J, with 14 bases between the two ends. The DNA of the CDR3 is TGTGCCAGCAGCCAAGATGGTGGAGGGGGCGCAGATACGCAGTATTTT. Its protein is CASSQDGGGGADTQYF.

The chain has TRBV6-5 and TRBJ2-1; 7 bases are shared with TRBD1. From germline, CDR1 is MNHEY and CDR2 SVGAGI. There are 15 residues in the CDR3. With 6 bases clipped from V and 3 bases from J, the junction kept 8 bases outside the gene matches. CDR3 bases: TGTGCCAGCAGCCCGGGACAGAGGCACTACAATGAGCAGTTCTTC. Translation: CASSPGQRHYNEQFF.